This T cell receptor (beta chain) originates from a study of control samples from healthy donors and cancer patients. Some clones are missing from TCRdb's copy, which holds only in-frame ones; the method was immunoSEQ multiplex PCR. Altogether tens of thousands of clones are present, 90% being singletons, with the ten largest covering around 5.9%. V was shortened by 5 bases and J by 4 bases, with 14 bases between the two germline ends. The CDR3 is 14 residues long. Per the germline V gene, CDR1 is SEHNR and CDR2 is FQNEAQ (reference sequence). The receptor's source is a man aged 55 to 70 with colorectal cancer. The V call is TRBV7-9, the J call TRBJ1-2; D may be TRBD1 (6 bases). Sequencing was performed on PBMCs. The CDR3 spells CASSPDRSGYGYTF. CDR3 DNA: TGTGCCAGCAGCCCCGACAGGTCGGGCTATGGCTACACCTTC.